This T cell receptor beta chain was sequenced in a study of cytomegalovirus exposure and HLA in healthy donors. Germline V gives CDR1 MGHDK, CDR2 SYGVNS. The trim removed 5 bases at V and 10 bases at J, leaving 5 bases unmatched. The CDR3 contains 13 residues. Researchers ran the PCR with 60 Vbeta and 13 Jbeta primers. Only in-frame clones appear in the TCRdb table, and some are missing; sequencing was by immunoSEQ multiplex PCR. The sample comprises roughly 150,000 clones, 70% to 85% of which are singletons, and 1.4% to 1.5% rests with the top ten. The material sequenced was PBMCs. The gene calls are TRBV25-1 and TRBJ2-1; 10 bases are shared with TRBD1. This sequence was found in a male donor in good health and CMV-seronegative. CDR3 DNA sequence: TGTGCCAGCAGTATCTGGACAGGGGGAGAGCAGTTCTTC. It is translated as CASSIWTGGEQFF.